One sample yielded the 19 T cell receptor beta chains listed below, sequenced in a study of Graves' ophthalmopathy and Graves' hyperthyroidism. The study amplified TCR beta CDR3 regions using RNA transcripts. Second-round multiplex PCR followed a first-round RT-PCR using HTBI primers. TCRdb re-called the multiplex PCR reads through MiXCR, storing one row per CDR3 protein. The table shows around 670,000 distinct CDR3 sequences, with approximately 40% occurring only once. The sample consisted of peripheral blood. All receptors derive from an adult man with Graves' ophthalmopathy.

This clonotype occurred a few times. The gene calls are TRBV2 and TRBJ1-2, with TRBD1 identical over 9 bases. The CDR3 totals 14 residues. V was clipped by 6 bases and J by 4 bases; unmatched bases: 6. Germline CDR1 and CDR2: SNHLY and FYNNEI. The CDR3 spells CASRPTGGSYGYTF. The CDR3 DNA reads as TGTGCCAGCAGGCCCACAGGGGGCAGCTATGGCTACACCTTC.

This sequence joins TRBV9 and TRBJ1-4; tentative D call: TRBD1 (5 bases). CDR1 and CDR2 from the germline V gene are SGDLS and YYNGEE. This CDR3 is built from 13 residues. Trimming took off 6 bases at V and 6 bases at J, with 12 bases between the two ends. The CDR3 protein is CASNYGGDEKLFF. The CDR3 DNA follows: TGTGCCAGCAACTATGGAGGGGATGAAAAACTGTTTTTT.

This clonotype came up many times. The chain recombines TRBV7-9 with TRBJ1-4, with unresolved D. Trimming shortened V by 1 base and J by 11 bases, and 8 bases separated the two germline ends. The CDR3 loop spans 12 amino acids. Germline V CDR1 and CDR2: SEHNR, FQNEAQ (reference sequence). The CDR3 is CASSLDPDKLFF. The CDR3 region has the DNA TGTGCCAGCAGCTTAGATCCGGATAAACTGTTTTTT.

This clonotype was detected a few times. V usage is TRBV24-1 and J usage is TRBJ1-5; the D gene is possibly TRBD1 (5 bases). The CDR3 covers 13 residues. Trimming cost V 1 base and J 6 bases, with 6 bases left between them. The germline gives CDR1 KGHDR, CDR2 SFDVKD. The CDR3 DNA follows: TGTGCCACCAGTGATTTTGGGGGTCAGCCCCAGCATTTT. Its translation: CATSDFGGQPQHF.

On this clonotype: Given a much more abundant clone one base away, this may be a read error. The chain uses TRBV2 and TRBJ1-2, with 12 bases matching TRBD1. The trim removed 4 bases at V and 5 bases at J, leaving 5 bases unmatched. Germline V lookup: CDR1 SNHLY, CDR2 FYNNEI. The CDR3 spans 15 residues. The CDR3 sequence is CASSGDRGPLYGYTF. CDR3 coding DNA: TGTGCCAGCAGTGGGGACAGGGGGCCATTGTATGGCTACACCTTC.

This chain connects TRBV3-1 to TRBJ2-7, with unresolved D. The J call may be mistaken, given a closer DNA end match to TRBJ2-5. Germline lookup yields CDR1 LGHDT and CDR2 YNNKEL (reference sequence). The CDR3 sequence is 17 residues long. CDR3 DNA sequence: TGTGCCAGCAGCGAATTTGATAGGGCACGCATGGAAGAGACCCAGTACTTC. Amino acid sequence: CASSEFDRARMEETQYF.

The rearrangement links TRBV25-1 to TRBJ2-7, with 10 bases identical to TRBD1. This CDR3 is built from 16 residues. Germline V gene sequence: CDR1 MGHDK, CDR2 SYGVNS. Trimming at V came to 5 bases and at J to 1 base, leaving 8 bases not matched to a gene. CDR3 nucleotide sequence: TGTGCCAGCAGTTACATAGGGGGACAGGGGTCCTACGAGCAGTACTTC. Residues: CASSYIGGQGSYEQYF.

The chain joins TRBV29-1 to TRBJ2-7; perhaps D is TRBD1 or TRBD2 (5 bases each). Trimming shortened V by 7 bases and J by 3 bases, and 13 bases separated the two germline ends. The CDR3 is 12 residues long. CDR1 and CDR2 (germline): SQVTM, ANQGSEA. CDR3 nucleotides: TGCAGCGCCGGGACGGACAACTACGAGCAGTACTTC. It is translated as CSAGTDNYEQYF.

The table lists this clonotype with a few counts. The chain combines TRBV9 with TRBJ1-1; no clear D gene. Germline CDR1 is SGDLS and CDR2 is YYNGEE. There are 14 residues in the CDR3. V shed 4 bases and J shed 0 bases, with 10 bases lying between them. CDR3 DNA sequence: TGTGCCAGCAGCCAAGGAAGGGTGAACACTGAAGCTTTCTTT. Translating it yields CASSQGRVNTEAFF.

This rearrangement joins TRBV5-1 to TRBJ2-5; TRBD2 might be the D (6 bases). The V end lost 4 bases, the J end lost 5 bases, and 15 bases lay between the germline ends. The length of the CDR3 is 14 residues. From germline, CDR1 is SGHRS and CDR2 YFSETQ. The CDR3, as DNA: TGCGCCAGCAGCCTTACGCCGGGAGTGGAGACCCAGTACTTC. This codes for CASSLTPGVETQYF.

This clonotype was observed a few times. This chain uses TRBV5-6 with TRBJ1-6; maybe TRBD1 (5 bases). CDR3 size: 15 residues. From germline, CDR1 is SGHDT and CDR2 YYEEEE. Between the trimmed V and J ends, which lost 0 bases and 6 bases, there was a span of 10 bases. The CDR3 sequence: CASSLESGTNSPLHF. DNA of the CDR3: TGTGCCAGCAGCTTGGAATCAGGGACTAATTCACCCCTCCACTTT.

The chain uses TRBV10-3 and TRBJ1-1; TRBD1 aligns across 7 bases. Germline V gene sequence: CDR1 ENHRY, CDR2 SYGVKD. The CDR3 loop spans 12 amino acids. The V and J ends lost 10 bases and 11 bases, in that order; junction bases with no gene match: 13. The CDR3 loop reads CASRDRQVRAFF. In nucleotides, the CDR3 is TGTGCCAGCAGGGACAGACAGGTACGGGCTTTCTTT.

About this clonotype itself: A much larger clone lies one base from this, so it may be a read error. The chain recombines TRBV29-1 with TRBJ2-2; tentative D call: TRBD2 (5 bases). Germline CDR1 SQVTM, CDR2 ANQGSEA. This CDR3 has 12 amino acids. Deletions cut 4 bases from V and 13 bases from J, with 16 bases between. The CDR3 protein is CSVALTGLGLFF. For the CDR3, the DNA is TGCAGCGTTGCCCTCACGGGGTTGGGGCTGTTTTTT.

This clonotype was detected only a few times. CDR3 DNA: TGTGCCAGCAGCCAAACAGGGATGGAGACCCAGTACTTC. Translated: CASSQTGMETQYF. This chain joins TRBV4-2 and TRBJ2-5, with D perhaps matching TRBD1 (6 bases). The CDR3 loop spans 13 amino acids. Germline assignment: CDR1 LGHNA and CDR2 YNFKEQ. The V end was cut by 2 bases, the J end by 5 bases, with 9 bases between.

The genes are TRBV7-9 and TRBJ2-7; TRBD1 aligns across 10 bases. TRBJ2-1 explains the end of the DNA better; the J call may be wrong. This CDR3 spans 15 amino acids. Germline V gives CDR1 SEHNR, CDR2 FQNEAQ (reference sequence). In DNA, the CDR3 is TGTGCCAGCAGCATCCGGACAGGGGGGGTGAATGAGCAGTTCTTC. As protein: CASSIRTGGVNEQFF.

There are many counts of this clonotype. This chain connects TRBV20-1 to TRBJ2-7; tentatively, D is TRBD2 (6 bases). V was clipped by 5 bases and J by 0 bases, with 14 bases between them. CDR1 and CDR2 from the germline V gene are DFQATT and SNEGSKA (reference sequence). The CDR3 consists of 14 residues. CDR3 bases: TGCAGTGCTTATCGGGGACTTATCTCCTACGAGCAGTACTTC. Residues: CSAYRGLISYEQYF.

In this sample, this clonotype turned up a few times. CDR3 loop: CSAKMMGGNQPQHF. As DNA, the CDR3 is TGCAGTGCTAAGATGATGGGGGGCAATCAGCCCCAGCATTTT. The genes are TRBV20-1 and TRBJ1-5, with D possibly TRBD1 on 5 matching bases. The V end was cut by 4 bases, the J end by 2 bases, with 12 bases between. This CDR3 region has 14 residues. CDR1 DFQATT and CDR2 SNEGSKA come from the germline V gene (reference sequence).

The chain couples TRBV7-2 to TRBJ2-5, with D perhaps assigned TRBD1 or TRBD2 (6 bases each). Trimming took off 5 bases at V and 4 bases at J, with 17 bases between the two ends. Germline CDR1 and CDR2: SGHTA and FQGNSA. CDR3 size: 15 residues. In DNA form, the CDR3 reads TGTGCCAGCAGCGTGCATAGGGGGGTTGGAGAGACCCAGTACTTC. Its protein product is CASSVHRGVGETQYF.

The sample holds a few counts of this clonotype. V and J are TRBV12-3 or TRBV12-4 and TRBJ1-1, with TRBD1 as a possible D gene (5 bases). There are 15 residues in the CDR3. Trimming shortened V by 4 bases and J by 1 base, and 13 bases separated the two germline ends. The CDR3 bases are TGTGCCAGCAGTTCCCCGACAGTCTCGAACACTGAAGCTTTCTTT. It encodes CASSSPTVSNTEAFF.